This TCR beta chain was identified during a study of blood T cell repertoires in COVID-19. Overall study: Whether acute or convalescent, the COVID-19 samples came from the United States, Italy and Spain. T cells, B-cell-depleted T cells, or PBMCs supplied cDNA or gDNA.

In the original processing: Amplification of reference gene primers provided the estimated nucleated cell counts. Data came from immunoSEQ multiplex PCR; TCRdb stores just in-frame clones and leaves some out. V, J and clone size reflect that table, while D and trimming were determined from the DNA. The sample carries about 15,000 clones, roughly 80% recorded once. Germline V CDR1 and CDR2: SQVTM, ANQGSEA. Deletions cut 8 bases from V and 4 bases from J, with 19 bases between. CDR3 length: 14 residues. This clonotype was obtained from a man between 40 and 49 years old with active or convalescent COVID-19. The specimen sequenced was peripheral blood. V is TRBV29-1 and J is TRBJ2-3, with D uncertain. CDR3 protein: CSIQPVPPADTQYF. CDR3 coding DNA: TGCAGCATACAACCTGTCCCCCCCGCAGATACGCAGTATTTT.